These 15 T cell receptor beta chains came from one sample sequenced in a study of blood T cell repertoires in COVID-19. Some clones are missing from TCRdb's copy, which holds only in-frame ones; the method was immunoSEQ multiplex PCR. The data show around 130,000 clones, with about four fifths seen just once and about 4.2% held by the top ten. Sequencing was done on a sample of peripheral blood. The receptors shown here come from a woman in her 70s with acute or convalescent COVID-19.

This chain uses TRBV7-2 with TRBJ1-1; 8 bases map to TRBD1. The CDR3 loop spans 14 amino acids. Germline assignment: CDR1 SGHTA and CDR2 FQGNSA. J gave up 3 bases and V 5 bases, and 5 bases lay outside the gene matches. The DNA for the CDR3 is TGTGCCAGCAGCCCCAGGGGGCGGTACACTGAAGCTTTCTTT. This sequence encodes CASSPRGRYTEAFF.

This chain joins TRBV9 and TRBJ2-7; TRBD1 matches 8 bases. CDR1 is SGDLS, CDR2 YYNGEE, per germline. CDR3 length: 15 amino acids. V gave up 4 bases and J gave up 3 bases; unmatched junction bases: 9. The CDR3 DNA is TGTGCCAGCAGCCCACGACAGGGGCGGAACTACGAGCAGTACTTC. Translating gives CASSPRQGRNYEQYF.

This CDR3 reads CASSYSPGIEGYTF. The CDR3 nucleotides read TGTGCCAGCAGTTACTCTCCCGGGATAGAAGGCTACACCTTC. This chain joins TRBV6-6 and TRBJ1-2, with D unclear. The CDR3 is 14 amino acids. V lost 0 bases, J lost 8 bases, and 13 bases lay in between. CDR1 and CDR2 from the germline V gene are MNHNY and SVGAGI (reference sequence).

This rearrangement joins TRBV4-1 to TRBJ1-2, with TRBD1 matching over 7 bases. Germline V gene data show CDR1 as MGHRA and CDR2 as YSYEKL. Trimming at V came to 3 bases and at J to 1 base, leaving 5 bases not matched to a gene. The CDR3 extends over 15 amino acids. Here the CDR3 reads CASSHPGDSNYGYTF. CDR3 DNA sequence: TGCGCCAGCAGCCACCCTGGGGACAGTAACTATGGCTACACCTTC.

This clone was detected once. The V call is TRBV7-2, the J call TRBJ1-3; no reliable D call. This CDR3 region has 15 residues. Germline CDR1 SGHTA, CDR2 FQGNSA. Trimming pared 1 base from V and 6 bases from J, leaving 13 bases between. The CDR3: CASSLEGGIQNTIYF. CDR3 nucleotides: TGTGCCAGCAGCTTAGAAGGCGGGATACAAAACACCATATATTTT.

In DNA, the CDR3 is TGCGCCAGCAGTGCGGAGGGGGCAAGGAACACTGAAGCTTTCTTT. This translates into CASSAEGARNTEAFF. V is TRBV10-1 and J is TRBJ1-1; 7 bases fit TRBD1. The CDR3 sequence is 15 residues long. Trimming took 4 bases from V and 1 from J; bases not matched to a gene: 6. Germline V lookup: CDR1 WNHNN, CDR2 SYGVQD (reference sequence).

V is TRBV12-3 or TRBV12-4 and J is TRBJ1-1; 7 positions agree with TRBD1. CDR3 size: 13 residues. Trimming at V came to 3 bases and at J to 7 bases, leaving 5 bases not matched to a gene. CDR3 in amino acids: CASSFKTGSEAFF. The CDR3 nucleotides read TGTGCCAGCAGTTTTAAGACAGGGAGTGAAGCTTTCTTT.

This clone was seen only once. CDR3 in amino acids: CAGGNSYGYTF. The CDR3 DNA reads as TGTGCGGGGGGGAACTCCTATGGCTACACCTTC. The rearrangement uses TRBV30 and TRBJ1-2; TRBD1 is a possible D gene (5 bases). The CDR3 length is 11 residues. CDR1 GTSNPN and CDR2 SVGIG come from the germline V gene (reference sequence).

This clone was seen a few times. The chain couples TRBV6-2 or TRBV6-3 to TRBJ2-7; D is unclear. The germline V and J ends were trimmed by 0 bases and 4 bases, with 13 bases remaining between them. This CDR3 comprises 15 residues. Germline CDR1 reads MNHEY; CDR2 reads SVGEGT. The CDR3 here is CASSYSNLQAYEQYF. CDR3 nucleotide sequence: TGTGCCAGCAGTTACTCGAACCTGCAAGCGTACGAGCAGTACTTC.

V gene TRBV6-5 combines with J gene TRBJ2-7; TRBD2 agrees at 7 bases. The V and J ends lost 6 bases and 2 bases, in that order; junction bases with no gene match: 7. Germline V gene sequence: CDR1 MNHEY, CDR2 SVGAGI. This CDR3 has 14 amino acids. Written as DNA, the CDR3 is TGTGCCAGCAGACGACCGGGGGGTCCCTACGAGCAGTACTTC. It is translated as CASRRPGGPYEQYF.

V and J are TRBV2 and TRBJ1-2; no clear D gene. This CDR3 is 13 amino acids long. The germline V gene has CDR1 SNHLY and CDR2 FYNNEI. V lost 3 bases and J 2 bases, leaving 7 bases between the germline ends. CDR3: CASSEIENYGYTF. The DNA for the CDR3 is TGTGCCAGCAGTGAGATAGAGAACTATGGCTACACCTTC.

J is TRBJ1-1 and V is TRBV10-2, with 9 nucleotides matching TRBD1. This CDR3 comprises 16 residues. V shed 6 bases, J shed 4 bases, and the junction held 12 bases outside the gene matches. CDR1 and CDR2 from the germline V gene are WSHSY and SAAADI. The CDR3 sequence is CASRGTGSSSGTEAFF. CDR3 DNA sequence: TGCGCCAGCAGGGGGACAGGGAGTTCCTCGGGCACTGAAGCTTTCTTT.

The V call is TRBV2, the J call TRBJ2-5; the D gene is possibly TRBD1 (5 bases). The CDR3 extends over 14 amino acids. Germline assignment: CDR1 SNHLY and CDR2 FYNNEI. V lost 1 base and J lost 3, with 9 bases in between. The CDR3 DNA reads as TGTGCCAGCAGTGAAGACAGGATAGAAGAGACCCAGTACTTC. The encoded protein is CASSEDRIEETQYF.

J is TRBJ1-3 and V is TRBV4-2; 7 positions match TRBD1. The CDR3 is 19 residues long. Germline lookup yields CDR1 LGHNA and CDR2 YNFKEQ. With 0 bases clipped from V and 0 bases from J, the junction kept 11 bases outside the gene matches. As DNA, the CDR3 is TGTGCCAGCAGCCAAGATAGTTGGCGGGACAGTTTCTCTGGAAACACCATATATTTT. Translation gives CASSQDSWRDSFSGNTIYF.

This chain uses TRBV18 with TRBJ1-2; 10 nucleotides line up with TRBD1. V trimming: 6 bases; J trimming: 7 bases; junction bases outside the gene matches: 11. Germline V gene lookup returns CDR1 KGHSH and CDR2 LQKENI. The length of the CDR3 is 15 residues. The CDR3 DNA follows: TGTGCCAGCTCGCCAACGTCCGGGACAGGGGTTGGCTACACCTTC. It yields the protein CASSPTSGTGVGYTF.